This T cell receptor (beta chain) was obtained from a study of PD-1 blockade in classical Hodgkin lymphoma. The time point denotes: cycle 4 day 1 (C4D1), after five to seven weeks of nivolumab. Brentuximab vedotin exposure varied among the patients, all of whom had relapsed after autologous stem cell transplantation. Patients showed best responses of complete response, partial response or progressive disease. Overall study findings and caveats: Partial responders and progressors had significantly lower baseline TCR diversity.

CDR3 size: 15 residues. The V segment lost 6 bases and the J segment 5 bases; nucleotides outside the gene matches: 10. CDR1 and CDR2 (germline): ENHRY, SYGVKD. Sequenced by immunoSEQ multiplex PCR; TCRdb stores in-frame clones only, minus some. The sample yields roughly 86,000 clones, 65% to 85% seen once. On this clone itself: Its antigen is still unknown.

The starting material was peripheral blood mononuclear cells (PBMCs), obtained before the fourth cycle of nivolumab. The chain is built from TRBV10-3 and TRBJ1-1, with 9 bases lining up with TRBD1. The clonotype was recovered from a human donor with classical Hodgkin lymphoma. The CDR3 coding sequence is TGTGCCATCAGGGAGGGACAGGGAGTTGGGACTGAAGCTTTCTTT. It codes for CAIREGQGVGTEAFF.